The clone carrying this T cell receptor beta chain was counted ten times or more. Its antigen is unidentified. This entry is derived from a study of T cells after yellow fever vaccination. From germline, CDR1 is SGHKS and CDR2 YYEKEE (reference sequence). The CDR3 is 14 amino acids. V gave up 0 bases and J gave up 6 bases; unmatched junction bases: 3. TCRdb called the 5' RACE reads again in MiXCR, with one record for every CDR3 protein. The repertoire holds some 320,000 distinct CDR3 sequences, with around a tenth as singletons. General study points: Abundant bulk-population clonotypes could contaminate the FACS-sorted repertoires. Clones from primary vaccination mostly reappeared after the booster (96% CD4, 88% CD8).

V is TRBV5-5 and J is TRBJ2-1, with TRBD1 identical over 7 bases. The specimen comprised CD4+ T cells sorted from PBMCs, sampled 45 days after the yellow fever booster vaccination. The TCR sequence derives from a man between 18 and 29 years old who received the YFV17D yellow fever vaccine. The CDR3 here is CASSLDDRVNEQFF. The CDR3 nucleotides are TGTGCCAGCAGCTTGGATGACAGGGTCAATGAGCAGTTCTTC.